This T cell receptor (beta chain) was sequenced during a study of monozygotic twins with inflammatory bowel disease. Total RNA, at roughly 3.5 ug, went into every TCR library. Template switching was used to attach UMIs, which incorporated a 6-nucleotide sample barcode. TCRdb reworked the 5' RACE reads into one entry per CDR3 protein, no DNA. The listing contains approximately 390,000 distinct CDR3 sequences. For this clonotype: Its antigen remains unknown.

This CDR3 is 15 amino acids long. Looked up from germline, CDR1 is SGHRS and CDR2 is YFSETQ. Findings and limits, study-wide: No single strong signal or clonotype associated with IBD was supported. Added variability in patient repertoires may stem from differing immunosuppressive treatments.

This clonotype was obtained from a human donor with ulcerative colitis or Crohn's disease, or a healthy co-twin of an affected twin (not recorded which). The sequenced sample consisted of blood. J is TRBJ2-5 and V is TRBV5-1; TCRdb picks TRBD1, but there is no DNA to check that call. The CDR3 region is CASSLEQGSGETQYF. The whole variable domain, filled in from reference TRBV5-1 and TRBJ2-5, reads KAGVTQTPRYLIKTRGQQVTLSCSPISGHRSVSWYQQTPGQGLQFLFEYFSETQRNKGNFPGRFSGRQFSNSRSEMNVSTLELGDSALYLCASSLEQGSGETQYFGPGTRLLVL.